A selection of T cell receptor beta chains follows, all from one sample in a study of cytomegalovirus exposure and HLA in healthy donors. TCRdb's copy holds only in-frame clones and misses some; the assay was immunoSEQ multiplex PCR. In the table there are about 200,000 clones, approximately 78% of which are singletons. Sequenced input: PBMCs. The receptors originated from a woman aged 45-59 years in good health and CMV-seropositive. Each CDR3 is given with its conserved first and last residue. A D gene is named only where the DNA matches it firmly. Expanded clones get a size class; other rows say once, few or many, or leave the size out.

15	TRBJ1-2	once	NA	TRBV9	TGTGCCAGCGCCCCAAGTGGCACCTCACCTGCTGGCTACACCTTC	CASAPSGTSPAGYTF
16	TRBJ2-1	NA	TRBD2	TRBV2	TGTGCCAGCAGTGAAACGGCGGGAGGAAGGGGGAATGAGCAGTTCTTC	CASSETAGGRGNEQFF
17	TRBJ2-3	NA	TRBD1	TRBV12-5	TGTGCTAGTGGTTGGGGGGGGCGGACAGGGGGCAGAGATACGCAGTATTTT	CASGWGGRTGGRDTQYF
15	TRBJ2-7	NA	NA	TRBV10-3	TGTGCCATCAGTGAGCCCGGACAGAACTCCTACGAGCAGTACTTC	CAISEPGQNSYEQYF
16	TRBJ1-3	NA	NA	TRBV14	TGTGCCAGCAGCCAAGAAAAGGGAGTCTCTGGAAACACCATATATTTT	CASSQEKGVSGNTIYF
15	TRBJ1-1	NA	NA	TRBV6-5	TGTGCCAGCAGTTACTTACAGGGTGGGAACACTGAAGCTTTCTTT	CASSYLQGGNTEAFF
16	TRBJ1-5	NA	NA	TRBV28	TGTGCCAGCAGGTCCTTTAGGCCCCAGGGAAATCAGCCCCAGCATTTT	CASRSFRPQGNQPQHF
14	TRBJ1-5	NA	NA	TRBV19	TGTGCCAGTACCAGAGCGGCAAACCCATGGCCCCAGCATTTT	CASTRAANPWPQHF
14	TRBJ2-5	NA	TRBD2	TRBV7-2	TGTGCCAGCAGCTTAGTGGGCGGGGGGGCCCCCCAGTACTTC	CASSLVGGGAPQYF
16	TRBJ2-7	once	TRBD2	TRBV6-5	TGTGCCAGCAGTTACTCGATGCTAGCGGGAGGCTACGAGCAGTACTTC	CASSYSMLAGGYEQYF
14	TRBJ2-3	NA	NA	TRBV29-1	TGCAGCGTTGCCCCCAACTTGCGCACAGATACGCAGTATTTT	CSVAPNLRTDTQYF
13	TRBJ1-2	NA	TRBD1	TRBV7-2	TGTGCCAGCAGCTTACAGGGGGCGCGGGGCTACACCTTC	CASSLQGARGYTF
16	TRBJ2-5	NA	TRBD2	TRBV7-2	TGTGCCAGCAGCTACGGACTAGCAGGGGCACAAGAGACCCAGTACTTC	CASSYGLAGAQETQYF
14	TRBJ1-4	NA	TRBD1	TRBV28	TGTGCCAGCAGACTAGGGGGCACTAATGAAAAACTGTTTTTT	CASRLGGTNEKLFF
16	TRBJ2-1	NA	TRBD2	TRBV7-6	TGTGCCAGCTCTTTTTCCAGCGGGAGCTCCTACAATGAGCAGTTCTTC	CASSFSSGSSYNEQFF
16	TRBJ2-2	NA	TRBD2	TRBV28	TGTGCCAGCAGTCCCCGTAGCGGGAGTGGGGCCGGGGAGCTGTTTTTT	CASSPRSGSGAGELFF
12	TRBJ2-1	NA	NA	TRBV6-1	TGTGCCAGCAGGGGGCTGGACAATGAGCAGTTCTTC	CASRGLDNEQFF
15	TRBJ1-5	NA	TRBD1	TRBV28	TGTGCCAGCGAGTCTGGACAGGGGGTTAATCAGCCCCAGCATTTT	CASESGQGVNQPQHF
14	TRBJ2-3	NA	NA	TRBV30	TGTGCCTGGAGTGTAGGTAGCGGCACAGATACGCAGTATTTT	CAWSVGSGTDTQYF
16	TRBJ1-1	NA	NA	TRBV19	TGTGCCAGTAGTATACGTCCAGGACATGATTGGGCTGAAGCTTTCTTT	CASSIRPGHDWAEAFF
12	TRBJ1-2	NA	TRBD1	TRBV29-1	TGCAGCGGAATAGGGGGCGACTATGGCTACACCTTC	CSGIGGDYGYTF
16	TRBJ2-2	NA	NA	TRBV2	TGTGCCAGCAGTGAAGGCAGGAGGACGAACACCGGGGAGCTGTTTTTT	CASSEGRRTNTGELFF
9	TRBJ2-3	NA	NA	TRBV20-1	TGCAGTGCGGGGGGTGCGCAGTATTTT	CSAGGAQYF
14	TRBJ1-1	few	NA	TRBV19	TGTGCCACCTCGGGGGGGAGGTGGGACACTGAAGCTTTCTTT	CATSGGRWDTEAFF
15	TRBJ2-5	NA	TRBD2	TRBV7-6	TGTGCCAGCAGGGCAGGCGGAGCGGGAGCGGGGACCCAGTACTTC	CASRAGGAGAGTQYF
14	TRBJ2-7	NA	NA	TRBV18	TGTGCCAGCTCACCATTAGACAGAACCTACGAGCAGTACTTC	CASSPLDRTYEQYF
12	TRBJ2-1	NA	NA	TRBV7-9	TGTGCCAGCAGCTTTGATCGGGGGTGGCAGTTCTTC	CASSFDRGWQFF
14	TRBJ2-7	NA	NA	TRBV5-1	TGCGCCAGCAGCTTGGGACAGCCGCCTTACGAGCAGTACTTC	CASSLGQPPYEQYF
14	TRBJ2-1	NA	TRBD2	TRBV5-1	TGCACCAGTCGTACTAGCGGAAGTGGAGATGAGCAGTTCTTC	CTSRTSGSGDEQFF
15	TRBJ1-2	NA	TRBD1	TRBV10-3	TGTGCCATCAGTGAGGGACAGGTAGTGGGCTATGGCTACACCTTC	CAISEGQVVGYGYTF
19	TRBJ2-2	NA	TRBD2	TRBV5-4	TGTGCCAGCAGCTTTGGACCCTTGGGGCGGGAGGGTGCCACCGGGGAGCTGTTTTTT	CASSFGPLGREGATGELFF
13	TRBJ2-5	NA	TRBD1	TRBV29-1	TGCAGCGTGAACAGGGGGCTCGCAGAGACCCAGTACTTC	CSVNRGLAETQYF
13	TRBJ1-2	NA	TRBD1	TRBV19	TGTGCCAGTAGGCCCGGGACAGACCTTGGCTACACCTTC	CASRPGTDLGYTF
14	TRBJ1-1	NA	NA	TRBV5-1	TGCGCCAGCAGCTTGGAGGGGACTGGCACTGAAGCTTTCTTT	CASSLEGTGTEAFF
15	TRBJ1-2	few	NA	TRBV30	TGTGCCTGGAGCCCTCCTGACAGGCGAGACTATGGCTACACCTTC	CAWSPPDRRDYGYTF
15	TRBJ2-7	NA	TRBD1	TRBV2	TGTGCCAGCAGCACTCGCTCGGACAGGGGAAGGGAGCAGTACTTC	CASSTRSDRGREQYF